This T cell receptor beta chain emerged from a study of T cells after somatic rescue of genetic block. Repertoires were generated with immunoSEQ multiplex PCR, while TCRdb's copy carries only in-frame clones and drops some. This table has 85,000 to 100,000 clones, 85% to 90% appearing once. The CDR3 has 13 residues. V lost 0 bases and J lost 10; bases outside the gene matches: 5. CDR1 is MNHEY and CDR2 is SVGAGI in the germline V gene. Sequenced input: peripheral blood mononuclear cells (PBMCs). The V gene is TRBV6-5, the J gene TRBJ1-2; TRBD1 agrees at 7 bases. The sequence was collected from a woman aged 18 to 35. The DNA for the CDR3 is TGTGCCAGCAGTTACTCACAGGGGCTGCCCTACACCTTC. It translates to CASSYSQGLPYTF.